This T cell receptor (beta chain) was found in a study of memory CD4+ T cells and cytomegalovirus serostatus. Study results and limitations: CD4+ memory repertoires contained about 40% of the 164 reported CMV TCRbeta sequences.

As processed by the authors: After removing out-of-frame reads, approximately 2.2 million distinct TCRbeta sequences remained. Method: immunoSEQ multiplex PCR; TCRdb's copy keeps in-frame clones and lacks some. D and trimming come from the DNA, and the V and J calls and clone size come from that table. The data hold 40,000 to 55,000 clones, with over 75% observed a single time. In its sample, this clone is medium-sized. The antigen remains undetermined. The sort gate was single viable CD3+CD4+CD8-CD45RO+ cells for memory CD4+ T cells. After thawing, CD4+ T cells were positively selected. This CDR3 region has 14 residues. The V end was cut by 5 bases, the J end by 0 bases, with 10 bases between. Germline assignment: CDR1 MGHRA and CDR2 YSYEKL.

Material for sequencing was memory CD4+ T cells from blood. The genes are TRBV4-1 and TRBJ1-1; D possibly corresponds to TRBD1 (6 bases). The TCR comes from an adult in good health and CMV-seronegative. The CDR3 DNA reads TGCGCCAGCAGCGACAGGACCATGAACACTGAAGCTTTCTTT. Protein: CASSDRTMNTEAFF.